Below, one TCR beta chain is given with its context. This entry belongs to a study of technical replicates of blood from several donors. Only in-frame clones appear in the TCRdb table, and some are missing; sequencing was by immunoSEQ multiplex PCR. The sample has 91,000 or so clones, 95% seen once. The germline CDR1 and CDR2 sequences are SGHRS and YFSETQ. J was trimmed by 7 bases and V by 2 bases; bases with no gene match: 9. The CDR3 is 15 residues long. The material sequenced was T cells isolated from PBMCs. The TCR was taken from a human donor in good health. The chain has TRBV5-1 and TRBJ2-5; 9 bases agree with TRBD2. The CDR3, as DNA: TGCGCCAGCAGCTTTTTGTCTAGCGGGGAGCGGACCCAGTACTTC. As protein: CASSFLSSGERTQYF.